This T cell receptor beta chain was retrieved from a study of T cell repertoires and HLA-DP antigens. Study outcomes and limitations: Against one allele, clones undetected before culture averaged about 40%; against the other, roughly 50%.

The count of this clone is one. Its antigen is as yet unknown. With V trimmed by 3 bases and J by 10 bases, 4 bases remained unmatched. Germline CDR1 is SQVTM and CDR2 is ANQGSEA. CDR3 length equals 11 residues. TCRdb keeps only in-frame clones here, not all; method: immunoSEQ multiplex PCR. The repertoire consists of some 110,000 clones, with 92% occurring once and the leading ten covering approximately 0.25%. The receptor was derived from a woman between 18 and 29 years old in good health and CMV-seronegative. The chain carries TRBV29-1 and TRBJ2-5; 8 bases align to TRBD2. What was sequenced was CD4+ T cells from PBMCs. CDR3 coding DNA: TGCAGCGTTGAGCGGGAGGCACGCCAGTACTTC. Encoded protein: CSVEREARQYF.